This TCR beta chain was documented in a study of blood T cell repertoires in COVID-19. Study-wide context: The United States, Italy and Spain supplied acute and convalescent COVID-19 samples.

V trimming: 6 bases; J trimming: 6 bases; junction bases outside the gene matches: 11. The germline V gene has CDR1 LNHDA and CDR2 SQIVND (reference sequence). The CDR3 has 15 residues. Assay: immunoSEQ multiplex PCR; the TCRdb copy retains only in-frame clones and omits some. This sample has 150,000 to 200,000 clones; around 90% occur once, and the top ten carry around 0.63%. The sample was peripheral blood. The source is a man in his forties or fifties with acute or convalescent COVID-19. The chain uses TRBV19 and TRBJ1-5, with TRBD1 matching 7 bases. CDR3 sequence (DNA): TGTGCCAGTAGGCGACAGGGCACGGGCGGTCAGCCCCAGCATTTT. Translating it yields CASRRQGTGGQPQHF.